This entry lists 24 T cell receptor beta chains sequenced from one sample in a study of blood T cell repertoires in COVID-19 (dated by TCRdb to the early 2020s). Library method: the immunoSEQ multiplex PCR assay. TCRdb carries this immuneACCESS record with in-frame sequences only. Its versions omit some clonotypes, under half of them owing to an unresolved V gene in the studies checked, with the rest unexplained. This sample is represented by under 350,000 clones; over 75% of them were singletons. The ten largest make up 9.5% to 12% of the sample. What was sequenced was peripheral blood. Receptors originate from a woman in her seventies with acute or convalescent COVID-19.

This chain connects TRBV6-4 to TRBJ1-1; 8 bases agree with TRBD1. Germline V gene sequence: CDR1 MRHNA, CDR2 SNTAGT. There are 13 residues in the CDR3. Trimming at V came to 2 bases and at J to 10 bases, leaving 6 bases not matched to a gene. CDR3 nucleotide sequence: TGTGCCAGCAGTGACACAGGGACAGGACGAGCTTTCTTT. Amino acid sequence: CASSDTGTGRAFF.

The chain employs TRBV6-5 and TRBJ1-1, with TRBD1 as a possible D gene (5 bases). CDR1 is MNHEY, CDR2 SVGAGI, per germline. The CDR3 has 15 residues. V dropped 0 bases and J dropped 1 base, with 9 bases sitting between them. The CDR3, as DNA: TGTGCCAGCAGTTACTCTACGACAGCGAACACTGAAGCTTTCTTT. It encodes CASSYSTTANTEAFF.

The chain is built from TRBV11-3 and TRBJ2-7, with D tentatively TRBD1 (6 bases). The CDR3 totals 13 residues. Trimming shortened V by 5 bases and J by 0 bases, and 8 bases separated the two germline ends. Germline V gene lookup returns CDR1 SGHNT and CDR2 YENEEA. The CDR3 region has the DNA TGTGCCAGCAGCCCACAGGGCTCCTACGAGCAGTACTTC. Translated, it gives CASSPQGSYEQYF.

The chain carries TRBV18 and TRBJ1-1, with 8 positions matching TRBD1. V was pared by 5 bases and J by 7 bases, with 9 bases of the junction left unmatched. Germline CDR1 and CDR2: KGHSH and LQKENI. The CDR3 runs 14 residues. The CDR3 here is CASSSQGAGVEAFF. In DNA form, the CDR3 reads TGTGCCAGCTCATCGCAGGGGGCGGGGGTTGAAGCTTTCTTT.

J is TRBJ2-7 and V is TRBV2; 7 bases are a match to TRBD1. CDR1 SNHLY and CDR2 FYNNEI come from the germline V gene. The CDR3 is made up of 14 amino acids. V dropped 8 bases and J dropped 3; count of bases not matched to a gene: 10. The CDR3 nucleotides are TGTGCCAGCTTGCGTGGGGGACAGTTCTACGAGCAGTACTTC. Translation gives CASLRGGQFYEQYF.

The chain combines TRBV14 with TRBJ2-1; 7 nucleotides agree with TRBD1. The CDR3 contains 15 residues. J lost 7 bases, V lost 5 bases, and 11 bases had no gene match. Germline CDR1 reads SGHDN; CDR2 reads FVKESK. The CDR3 loop reads CASSSRTGLGNEQFF. DNA for the CDR3: TGTGCCAGCAGCTCTAGGACAGGTCTCGGGAATGAGCAGTTCTTC.

Note on this clone: Sequence at one end of the junction differs from germline and may be a read error. The sample has other DNA sequences that encode this CDR3 too. This chain connects TRBV3-1 (or the pseudogene TRBV3-2) to TRBJ2-1; D tentatively reads TRBD1 or TRBD2 (5 bases each). CDR3 length: 14 residues. CDR1 is LGHDT and CDR2 is YNNKEL in the germline V gene (reference sequence). CDR3 nucleotides: TGCGCCAGCAGCCAAGAGGGGCCAGGGAATGAGCAGTTCTTC. It is translated as CASSQEGPGNEQFF.

In this sample, this clone turned up many times. The sample contains more than one DNA sequence encoding this CDR3. The chain links TRBV2 to TRBJ1-2, with 8 bases fitting TRBD1. CDR3 length equals 14 residues. Germline trimming cut 4 bases from V and 3 bases from J; bases unmatched to any gene: 4. Germline lookup yields CDR1 SNHLY and CDR2 FYNNEI. The CDR3 sequence: CASSGQGRHYGYTF. The CDR3 DNA reads as TGTGCCAGCAGTGGACAGGGGCGACACTATGGCTACACCTTC.

The chain recombines TRBV3-1 (or the pseudogene TRBV3-2) with TRBJ2-3, with TRBD2 matching 7 bases. Germline V CDR1 and CDR2: LGHDT, YNNKEL (reference sequence). The CDR3 is 16 residues long. The ends lost 4 bases at V and 2 bases at J; junction bases unmatched: 9. CDR3 amino acids: CASSRSQLAPTDTQYF. CDR3 bases: TGTGCCAGCAGCCGCTCCCAACTAGCGCCCACAGATACGCAGTATTTT.

This chain uses TRBV19 with TRBJ1-5, with unresolved D. The germline CDR1 and CDR2 sequences are LNHDA and SQIVND (reference sequence). The CDR3 length is 15 residues. V lost 3 bases to trimming and J lost 2 bases, with 11 bases between them. The CDR3 DNA is TGTGCCAGTAGTATCTGGGGAGCCGGCAATCAGCCCCAGCATTTT. It specifies CASSIWGAGNQPQHF.

This clone was observed a few times. The V call is TRBV11-1, the J call TRBJ1-1; the D is unclear. CDR3 length: 13 residues. V gave up 3 bases and J gave up 5 bases, with 10 bases separating them. Germline assignment: CDR1 SGHAT and CDR2 FQDESV (reference sequence). The CDR3: CASSFSRGTEAFF. CDR3 nucleotides: TGTGCCAGCAGCTTTTCGAGAGGGACTGAAGCTTTCTTT. The variable domain in full, with the rest retrieved from reference TRBV11-1 and TRBJ1-1, is EAEVAQSPRYKITEKSQAVAFWCDPISGHATLYWYRQILGQGPELLVQFQDESVVDDSQLPKDRFSAERLKGVDSTLKIQPAELGDSAMYLCASSFSRGTEAFFGQGTRLTVV.

V and J are TRBV18 and TRBJ2-7; TRBD1 is a possible D gene (6 bases). The V end lost 6 bases, the J end lost 4 bases, and 19 bases lay between the germline ends. The CDR3 covers 15 residues. Per the germline V gene, CDR1 is KGHSH and CDR2 is LQKENI. CDR3 in DNA: TGTGCCAGCTCGCTTCAGGGGCAGGGAGCGTACGAGCAGTACTTC. Encoded protein: CASSLQGQGAYEQYF. Variable domain in full (rest from reference TRBV18 and TRBJ2-7): NAGVMQNPRHLVRRRGQEARLRCSPMKGHSHVYWYRQLPEEGLKFMVYLQKENIIDESGMPKERFSAEFPKEGPSILRIQQVVRGDSAAYFCASSLQGQGAYEQYFGPGTRLTVT.

V is TRBV6-5 and J is TRBJ2-1, with TRBD1 matching over 8 bases. The junction had 8 bases not matched to a gene; V was cut back by 6 bases and J by 7 bases. The CDR3 loop spans 14 amino acids. Germline CDR1 and CDR2: MNHEY and SVGAGI. The CDR3 DNA is TGTGCCAGCAGCAACGGACAGGGAGGAAATGAGCAGTTCTTC. It is translated as CASSNGQGGNEQFF.

The rearrangement uses TRBV19 and TRBJ2-2, with TRBD1 matching 11 bases. Losses at the gene ends were 2 bases for V and 7 bases for J; bases not matched to a gene: 9. CDR1 and CDR2 (germline): LNHDA, SQIVND (reference sequence). The CDR3 totals 17 residues. The CDR3 protein is CASSIRRGQGVNGELFF. CDR3 DNA sequence: TGTGCCAGTAGTATAAGAAGGGGACAGGGGGTGAACGGGGAGCTGTTTTTT.

The gene calls are TRBV30 and TRBJ1-2, with D perhaps TRBD1 (5 bases). The CDR3 extends over 16 amino acids. CDR1 and CDR2 from the germline V gene are GTSNPN and SVGIG (reference sequence). V was pared by 4 bases and J by 8 bases, with 26 bases between. The CDR3 loop is CAWTPNGEGPGGGYTF. The CDR3, as DNA: TGTGCCTGGACCCCCAATGGAGAGGGGCCGGGAGGGGGCTACACCTTC.

The V and J genes are TRBV12-3 or TRBV12-4 and TRBJ1-1, with D maybe TRBD1 (5 bases). The CDR3 totals 12 residues. V was cut by 7 bases and J by 8 bases, with 14 bases left in between. For the CDR3, the DNA is TGTGCCAGCAACCGGTGGGGGGGAGAAGCTTTCTTT. Translation gives CASNRWGGEAFF.

This chain connects TRBV7-9 to TRBJ2-1, with 11 bases fitting TRBD2. The CDR3 contains 15 residues. Trimming removed 2 bases from V and 7 bases from J; junction bases left unmatched: 4. From germline, CDR1 is SEHNR and CDR2 FQNEAQ (reference sequence). The CDR3 spells CASSLLAGGPNEQFF. The DNA of the CDR3 is TGTGCCAGCAGCTTATTAGCGGGGGGGCCTAATGAGCAGTTCTTC.

The chain employs TRBV27 and TRBJ2-1, with D perhaps matching TRBD2 (5 bases). The CDR3 extends over 14 amino acids. Germline V gene lookup returns CDR1 MNHEY and CDR2 SMNVEV (reference sequence). V lost 6 bases and J 2 bases, leaving 11 bases between the germline ends. CDR3 nucleotides: TGTGCCAGCAGCCGTGTGGGAGCCTACAATGAGCAGTTCTTC. Translated: CASSRVGAYNEQFF.

CDR3 residues: CASSPTGVPNYGYTF. The CDR3 nucleotides are TGTGCCAGTAGTCCTACGGGGGTCCCTAACTATGGCTACACCTTC. J is TRBJ1-2 and V is TRBV19; TRBD1 might be the D (5 bases). Trimming took off 5 bases at V and 0 bases at J, with 13 bases between the two ends. The CDR3 is 15 residues long. The germline V gene has CDR1 LNHDA and CDR2 SQIVND (reference sequence).

The CDR3 coding sequence is TGTGCCAGCTCACCCGGCAACGACAGGGATGGTCAGCCCCAGCATTTT. Translating it yields CASSPGNDRDGQPQHF. J is TRBJ1-5 and V is TRBV18; TRBD1 matches at 7 bases. This CDR3 spans 16 amino acids. Trimming cost V 3 bases and J 6 bases; bases outside gene matches: 11. The germline V gene has CDR1 KGHSH and CDR2 LQKENI.

The V gene is TRBV5-1, the J gene TRBJ2-6, with 10 bases identical to TRBD2. With V trimmed by 0 bases and J by 2 bases, 2 bases remained unmatched. Germline lookup yields CDR1 SGHRS and CDR2 YFSETQ. The CDR3 consists of 17 residues. The CDR3 nucleotides read TGCGCCAGCAGCTTGGGGGGACTAGCGACTGGGGCCAACGTCCTGACTTTC. Translated: CASSLGGLATGANVLTF.

This rearrangement joins TRBV30 to TRBJ1-1; 8 bases map to TRBD1. The CDR3 contains 14 residues. Germline V gene lookup returns CDR1 GTSNPN and CDR2 SVGIG (reference sequence). The ends lost 0 bases at V and 1 base at J; junction bases unmatched: 1. CDR3 nucleotide sequence: TGTGCCTGGAGTGTAGGGACAGGGAACACTGAAGCTTTCTTT. It translates to CAWSVGTGNTEAFF.

The chain joins TRBV5-1 to TRBJ2-6; a weak D match, TRBD1 (5 bases). V gave up 9 bases and J gave up 0 bases, with 10 bases separating them. This CDR3 contains 14 residues. Germline CDR1 reads SGHRS; CDR2 reads YFSETQ. This CDR3 reads CATQQDSGANVLTF. The CDR3 bases are TGCGCCACCCAACAGGACTCTGGGGCCAACGTCCTGACTTTC. Looking up the rest from reference TRBV5-1 and TRBJ2-6 gives the full variable domain: KAGVTQTPRYLIKTRGQQVTLSCSPISGHRSVSWYQQTPGQGLQFLFEYFSETQRNKGNFPGRFSGRQFSNSRSEMNVSTLELGDSALYLCATQQDSGANVLTFGAGSRLTVL.

The chain is built from TRBV18 and TRBJ2-7, with TRBD2 matching over 11 bases. Germline lookup yields CDR1 KGHSH and CDR2 LQKENI. This CDR3 has 15 amino acids. Losses at the gene ends were 5 bases for V and 4 bases for J; bases not matched to a gene: 7. The CDR3 loop is CASSSRTSGGYEQYF. The CDR3 DNA is TGTGCCAGCTCAAGCCGCACTAGCGGGGGATACGAGCAGTACTTC.